This T cell receptor (beta chain) was captured by sequencing in a study of Ad26.COV2.S vaccination and SARS-CoV-2 variants. Looking at the study overall: Enrolled in COV1001, the donor was in the Ad26.COV2.S trial arm, which received the vaccine. Administration of Ad26.COV2.S was intramuscular, either once or twice 56 days apart. General study results and limits: Vaccine and placebo recipients had comparable breadth of non-spike TCRs.

The method was immunoSEQ multiplex PCR; TCRdb's version includes in-frame clones alone and lacks a portion of them. The sample yields 300,000 to 400,000 clones, about 89% seen once. Treatment: around 19 received Ad26.COV2.S at low or high dose, single or two shots; a few received placebo; per-sample allocation not given. Specimen acquisition occurred on day 63 following the initial vaccine or placebo injection. In Boston, the donor was an adult between 18-55 years of age. On this clone: Antigen specificity is unknown.

V dropped 7 bases and J dropped 3 bases, with 4 bases sitting between them. The CDR3 is 11 amino acids. Germline V gene sequence: CDR1 MGHDK, CDR2 SYGVNS. Sequencing used peripheral blood, obtained in a trial of Ad26.COV2.S vaccine versus placebo. The receptor's source is a person aged 18-60 years who received the Ad26.COV2.S COVID-19 vaccine or a placebo. This chain connects TRBV25-1 to TRBJ1-5; D uncertain. As DNA, the CDR3 is TGTGCCAGCACCCTCAATCAGCCCCAGCATTTT. As protein: CASTLNQPQHF.